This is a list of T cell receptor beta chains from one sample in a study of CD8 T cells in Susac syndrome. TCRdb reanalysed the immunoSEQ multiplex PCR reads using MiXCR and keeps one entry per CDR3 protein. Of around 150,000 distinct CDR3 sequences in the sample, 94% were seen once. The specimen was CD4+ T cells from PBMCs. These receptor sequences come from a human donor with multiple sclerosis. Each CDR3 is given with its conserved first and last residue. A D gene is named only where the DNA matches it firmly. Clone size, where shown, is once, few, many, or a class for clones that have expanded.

TGTGCCAGCAGCCAAGGTGTAGGGGATGGGGCTTTCTTT,CASSQGVGDGAFF,TRBV4-2,-,TRBJ1-1,-
TGCAGTGCTAGAAGGGCAGGGGTCGGCTACGAGCAGTACTTC,CSARRAGVGYEQYF,TRBV20-1,-,TRBJ2-7,-
TGTGCCAGCAGCCCCGGGACAGTAATTTACGAGCAGTACTTC,CASSPGTVIYEQYF,TRBV7-2,once,TRBJ2-7,TRBD1
TGTGCCAGCAGCACGGGACTAGTGGTTCCGCAGTTCTTC,CASSTGLVVPQFF,TRBV2,-,TRBJ2-1,TRBD2
TGCAGCGTCGTCTATCCGGGACAGGGGGGGATCGAGCAGTACTTC,CSVVYPGQGGIEQYF,TRBV29-1,-,TRBJ2-7,TRBD1
TGTGCCAGCAGCCGATCAGATGTCTATGGCTACACCTTC,CASSRSDVYGYTF,TRBV14,-,TRBJ1-2,-
TGCAGCGTGTCCGATACGGGGGCTGAAGCTTTCTTT,CSVSDTGAEAFF,TRBV29-1,-,TRBJ1-1,-
TGTGCCAGCACCTTGATGAGGGGGACAGATACGCAGTATTTT,CASTLMRGTDTQYF,TRBV5-8,-,TRBJ2-3,-
TGTGCCAGCTCACGGGACAATGAGCAGTTCTTC,CASSRDNEQFF,TRBV18,-,TRBJ2-1,-
TGTGCCAGCAGACAGGACGGACCCTATGGCTACACCTTC,CASRQDGPYGYTF,TRBV25-1,-,TRBJ1-2,-
TGCGCCAGCAGCTTGGAGTTGGTTGGGTCGAGAGAGCAGTACTTC,CASSLELVGSREQYF,TRBV5-1,-,TRBJ2-7,-
TGTGCCTGGAGTCCAAGATGGGGCTCCGAGCAGTACTTC,CAWSPRWGSEQYF,TRBV30,-,TRBJ2-7,-
TGTGCCAGCAGTGACAGATCAGGAGGAGAAAAACTGTTTTTT,CASSDRSGGEKLFF,TRBV6-2/TRBV6-3,-,TRBJ1-4,-
TGTGCCAGCAGCCGCGGACTAGCGGGAGGGGAGACCCAGTACTTC,CASSRGLAGGETQYF,TRBV3-1,-,TRBJ2-5,TRBD2
TGTGCCAGCAGCTCGATGGGGATTGCGGGAGAGGAGCAGTTCTTC,CASSSMGIAGEEQFF,TRBV5-6,-,TRBJ2-1,TRBD2
TGTGCCAGCAGTTTAAACAGTGAAAAACTGTTTTTT,CASSLNSEKLFF,TRBV12-3/TRBV12-4,-,TRBJ1-4,-
TGTGCCAGCAGTTTTAACCACCCTAGCACAGATACGCAGTATTTT,CASSFNHPSTDTQYF,TRBV12-3/TRBV12-4,-,TRBJ2-3,-
TGTGCCAGCATCCGGGGGACTCTTCCCTACGAGCAGTACTTC,CASIRGTLPYEQYF,TRBV13,-,TRBJ2-7,-
TGTGCCAGCAGCTTTTTCAGGGTGGGCACAGATACGCAGTATTTT,CASSFFRVGTDTQYF,TRBV5-6,-,TRBJ2-3,-
TGTGCCAGCAGTCCCATTCCGTACCCCCTCTACAATGAGCAGTTCTTC,CASSPIPYPLYNEQFF,TRBV6-2/TRBV6-3,-,TRBJ2-1,-
TGTGCCCGCAGTAAGGGGGCTGGCTACACCTTC,CARSKGAGYTF,TRBV30,-,TRBJ1-2,TRBD1
TGCGCCAGCAGCCAAGGCCCTCAGGGGGGAAACACTGAAGCTTTCTTT,CASSQGPQGGNTEAFF,TRBV4-1,-,TRBJ1-1,TRBD1
TGTGCCAGCAGTTTGTGGGCACCTTCAGGGGATACGCAGTATTTT,CASSLWAPSGDTQYF,TRBV27,-,TRBJ2-3,-
TGTGCCAGCAGCACCCTCAGCGGGAGAGGGTACAATGAGCAGTTCTTC,CASSTLSGRGYNEQFF,TRBV9,-,TRBJ2-1,TRBD2
TGTGCCAGCAGTTTAGCGCAGAGAGGGGGCGGTGAGCAGTTCTTC,CASSLAQRGGGEQFF,TRBV12-3/TRBV12-4,-,TRBJ2-1,TRBD1
TGCAGTGCTAGACCGATCACTGAAGCTTTCTTT,CSARPITEAFF,TRBV20-1,-,TRBJ1-1,-
TGTGCCATCAACCCGGGACTAGCGTACAATGAGCAGTTCTTC,CAINPGLAYNEQFF,TRBV10-3,-,TRBJ2-1,TRBD2
TGTGCCAGCAGCTTGGGAGGGAGGGAAGAGACCCAGTACTTC,CASSLGGREETQYF,TRBV5-4,-,TRBJ2-5,TRBD2
TGTGCCAGCAGGAGGACAGGGGGGATTGGAAACACCATATATTTT,CASRRTGGIGNTIYF,TRBV2,-,TRBJ1-3,TRBD1
TGCAGCGTTGAACGAGCGGACACCGGGGAGCTGTTTTTT,CSVERADTGELFF,TRBV29-1,-,TRBJ2-2,-
TGCAGCGTTGAGGGGGGCAGCGGCCAAGAGACCCAGTACTTC,CSVEGGSGQETQYF,TRBV29-1,-,TRBJ2-5,-
TGTGCCAGCAGAGGGACAGGGGATGAAAAACTGTTTTTT,CASRGTGDEKLFF,TRBV2,-,TRBJ1-4,TRBD1
TGCAGTGCTAGCGGGCGGCCCTCCTACGAGCAGTACTTC,CSASGRPSYEQYF,TRBV20-1,-,TRBJ2-7,-
TGTGCCAGCAGCACGTGGACAGGGTCGCTGAACACTGAAGCTTTCTTT,CASSTWTGSLNTEAFF,TRBV27,-,TRBJ1-1,TRBD1
TGTGCCAGCAGCCGGGAGTTTCGCTACGAGCAGTACTTC,CASSREFRYEQYF,TRBV6-5,-,TRBJ2-7,-
TGTGCCAGCAGTCCGGGACAGGGTGACATTCAGTACTTC,CASSPGQGDIQYF,TRBV28,once,TRBJ2-4,TRBD1
TGTGCCAGCAGTTACGGGGACAGGTGGGAGACCCAGTACTTC,CASSYGDRWETQYF,TRBV6-6,-,TRBJ2-5,TRBD1
TGCAGTGCCAGAGGACTGTCCTGGGTCTACACCTTC,CSARGLSWVYTF,TRBV20-1,-,TRBJ1-2,-
TGTGCCACCAGTGACCCGAGGCGCGGCACAGATACGCAGTATTTT,CATSDPRRGTDTQYF,TRBV24-1,-,TRBJ2-3,-
TGTGCCAGCAGCCAAGATTGGAGGGATGGCTACACCTTC,CASSQDWRDGYTF,TRBV3-1,-,TRBJ1-2,-
TGTGCCAGCACCTGGGACGGACCCTACGAGCAGTACTTC,CASTWDGPYEQYF,TRBV28,once,TRBJ2-7,-
TGTGCCAGCACCTCTACCGCAGGGGCAGGGCAGTACTTC,CASTSTAGAGQYF,TRBV6-5,-,TRBJ2-7,-
TGTGCCAGCGGAAGACTAAGCAATCAGCCCCAGCATTTT,CASGRLSNQPQHF,TRBV27,once,TRBJ1-5,-
TGCAGCGTTGCCTTTCCGGGATGGCAGGGTGGGACCGGGGAGCTGTTTTTT,CSVAFPGWQGGTGELFF,TRBV29-1,-,TRBJ2-2,-
TGTGCCAGCACCCTTGGGACAGGACTAACTGAAGCTTCCTTT,CASTLGTGLTEASF,TRBV6-6,-,TRBJ1-1,TRBD1
TGCAGTGCTAGGGTAGGCGGGTCGGGCACAGATACGCAGTATTTT,CSARVGGSGTDTQYF,TRBV20-1,once,TRBJ2-3,-
TGTGCCAGCAGCTTAGGGCCCCGCGGGGCGGGTAGCTACGAGCAGTACTTC,CASSLGPRGAGSYEQYF,TRBV7-8,once,TRBJ2-7,-
TGCGCCAGCAGCTTTAACAGGGGAAGTGAGACCCAGTACTTC,CASSFNRGSETQYF,TRBV5-1,-,TRBJ2-5,TRBD1
TGTGCCAGCAGTGGGACGGTTGATCCGGGAGCTTTCTTT,CASSGTVDPGAFF,TRBV2,-,TRBJ1-1,-
TGTGCCAGCAGGGGTGGAGGACAGGGGTATGAAAAACTGTTTTTT,CASRGGGQGYEKLFF,TRBV2,-,TRBJ1-4,TRBD1